This T cell receptor beta chain derives from a study of CD8 T cells in Susac syndrome. Study conclusions and caveats: As acknowledged by the study, its TCR sequencing and HLA analysis included a relatively small number of individuals.

Reverse transcription of 0.5 to 1 ug RNA was performed with random hexamers. The TCR beta CDR3 was amplified by immunoSEQ multiplex PCR across 54 Vbeta, 13 Jbeta. TCRdb called the immunoSEQ multiplex PCR reads again in MiXCR, with one record for every CDR3 protein. The repertoire includes about 300,000 distinct CDR3 sequences, approximately 85% of them detected once, and around 0.22% sits in the top ten. Germline CDR1 reads MGHRA; CDR2 reads YSYEKL. The CDR3 is 16 residues long. The patients serving as multiple sclerosis controls were treatment-naive. They had stable or active relapsing-remitting disease and fulfilled revised McDonald criteria. About this clonotype itself: Its matching antigen is unknown. One end of the junction fails to match germline, which may point to a read error.

This chain links TRBV4-1 with TRBJ2-7; 9 nucleotides match TRBD2. Sequencing was performed on CD8+ T cells from PBMCs. The TCR comes from a human donor with multiple sclerosis. CDR3 nucleotide sequence: TGCGCCAGCAGCCTCGATGGGGTAGCGGGAGAGAACGAGCGGTACTTC. It translates to CASSLDGVAGENERYF.